The sequence of this TCR beta chain was determined in a study of T-cell memory formation after mild COVID-19. TCRdb reprocessed the 5' RACE reads with MiXCR, giving one entry per CDR3 protein. The sample has 450,000 to 700,000 distinct CDR3 sequences; roughly 18% are singletons. This clonotype was counted many times. The sequencing sample was made of PBMCs or a T cell subset sorted from them (not recorded which). The receptor was derived from an adult woman who had mild COVID-19 (a few samples of this study predate the infection). Cell type and time point are not known.

The CDR3 DNA follows: TGTGCCAGCTCACCTGACTTCCTAAGCACAGATACGCAGTATTTT. Protein product: CASSPDFLSTDTQYF. This sequence joins TRBV18 and TRBJ2-3; D ambiguous. The CDR3 consists of 15 residues. Trimming took off 3 bases at V and 0 bases at J, with 10 bases between the two ends. Germline CDR1 is KGHSH and CDR2 is LQKENI.